This T cell receptor (beta chain) comes out of a study of beta chain features in type 1 diabetes. General study findings and limits: Compared with healthy donors, patients appeared to share more similar naive, central memory and regulatory TCRB repertoires. The influence of HLA type on TCRB rearrangement stayed undetermined. TCRB CDR3s from Type 1 diabetes patients were moderately but significantly shorter in all four CD4+ subsets.

The entirety of the isolated RNA underwent reverse transcription, so expressed TCRB transcripts were sequenced. Assay used: immunoSEQ multiplex PCR; TCRdb lists only in-frame clones, some missing. The table lists hundreds of thousands of clones, 10% to 15% of them singletons. The sample holds a few counts of this clone. Its specificity is not known. Other nucleotide sequences from this sample produce the same CDR3. Trimming took 4 bases from V and 7 from J; bases not matched to a gene: 6. The CDR3 spans 13 residues. Germline CDR1 reads SNHLY; CDR2 reads FYNNEI. The sequencing sample was made of naive CD4+ T cells from blood. The chain has TRBV2 and TRBJ1-2; 7 positions match TRBD1. The clonotype originates from a man in his late teens or twenties with type 1 diabetes. The chain's CDR3 is CASSGQGVSGYTF. The CDR3 region has the DNA TGTGCCAGCAGTGGACAGGGCGTCTCTGGCTACACCTTC. The full variable domain, its missing parts supplied by reference TRBV2 and TRBJ1-2, is EPEVTQTPSHQVTQMGQEVILRCVPISNHLYFYWYRQILGQKVEFLVSFYNNEISEKSEIFDDQFSVERPDGSNFTLKIRSTKLEDSAMYFCASSGQGVSGYTFGSGTRLTVV.